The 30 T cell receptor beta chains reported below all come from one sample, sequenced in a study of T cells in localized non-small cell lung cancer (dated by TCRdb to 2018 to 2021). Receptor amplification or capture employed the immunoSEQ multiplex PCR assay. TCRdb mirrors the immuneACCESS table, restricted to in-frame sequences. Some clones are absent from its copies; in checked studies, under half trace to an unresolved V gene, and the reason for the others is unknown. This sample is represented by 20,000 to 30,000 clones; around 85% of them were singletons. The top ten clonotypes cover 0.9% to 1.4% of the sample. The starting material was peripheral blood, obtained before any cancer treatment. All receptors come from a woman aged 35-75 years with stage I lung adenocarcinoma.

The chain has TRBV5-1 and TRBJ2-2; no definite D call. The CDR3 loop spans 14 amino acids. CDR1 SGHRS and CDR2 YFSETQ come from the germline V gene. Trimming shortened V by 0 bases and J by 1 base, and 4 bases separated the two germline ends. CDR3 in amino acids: CASSLDRNTGELFF. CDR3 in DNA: TGCGCCAGCAGCTTGGACAGGAACACCGGGGAGCTGTTTTTT.

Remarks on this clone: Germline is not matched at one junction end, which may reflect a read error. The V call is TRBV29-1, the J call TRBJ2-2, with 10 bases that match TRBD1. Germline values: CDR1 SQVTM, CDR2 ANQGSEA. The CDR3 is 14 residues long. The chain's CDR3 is CSVDRGRSTGELFF. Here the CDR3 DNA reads TGCAGTGTTGACAGGGGGCGTTCCACCGGGGAGCTGTTTTTT.

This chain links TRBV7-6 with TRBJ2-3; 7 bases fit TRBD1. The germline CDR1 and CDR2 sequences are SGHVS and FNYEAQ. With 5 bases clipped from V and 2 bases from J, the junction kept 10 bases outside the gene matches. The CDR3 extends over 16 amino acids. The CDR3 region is CASSPRTGLNTDTQYF. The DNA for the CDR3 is TGTGCCAGCAGCCCACGGACAGGCTTGAACACAGATACGCAGTATTTT.

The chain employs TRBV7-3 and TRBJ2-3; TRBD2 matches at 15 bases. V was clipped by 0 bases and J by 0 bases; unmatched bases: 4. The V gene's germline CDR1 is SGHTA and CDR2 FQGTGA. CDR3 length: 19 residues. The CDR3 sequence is CASSLTSGLAGGSTDTQYF. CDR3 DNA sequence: TGTGCCAGCAGCTTAACTTCGGGACTAGCGGGGGGTAGCACAGATACGCAGTATTTT.

CDR3 coding DNA: TGTGCCAGCAGCTATAGGACAGGGGATGAGCAGTTCTTC. This sequence encodes CASSYRTGDEQFF. The chain is built from TRBV7-6 and TRBJ2-1; 9 bases agree with TRBD1. After removal of 4 bases from V and 8 bases from J, the junction contained 3 bases not matched to a gene. The CDR3 has 13 amino acids. The germline gives CDR1 SGHVS, CDR2 FNYEAQ.

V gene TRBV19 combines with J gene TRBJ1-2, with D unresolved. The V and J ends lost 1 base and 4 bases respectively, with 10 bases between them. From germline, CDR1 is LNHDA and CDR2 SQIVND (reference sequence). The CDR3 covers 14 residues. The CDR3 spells CASSIAERSYGYTF. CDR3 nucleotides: TGTGCCAGTAGTATAGCCGAACGGAGCTATGGCTACACCTTC.

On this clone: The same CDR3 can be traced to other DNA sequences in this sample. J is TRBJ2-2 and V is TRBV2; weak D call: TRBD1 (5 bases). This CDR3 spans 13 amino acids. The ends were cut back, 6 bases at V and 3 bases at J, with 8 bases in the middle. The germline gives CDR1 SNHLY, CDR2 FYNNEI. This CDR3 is CASSREDTGELFF. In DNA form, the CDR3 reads TGTGCCAGCAGCAGGGAAGACACCGGGGAGCTGTTTTTT.

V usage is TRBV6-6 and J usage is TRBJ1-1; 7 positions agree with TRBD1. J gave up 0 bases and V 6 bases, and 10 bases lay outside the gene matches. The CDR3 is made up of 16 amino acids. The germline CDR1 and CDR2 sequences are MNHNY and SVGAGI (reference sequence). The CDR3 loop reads CASSYGTAQMNTEAFF. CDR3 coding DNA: TGTGCCAGCAGCTACGGGACAGCACAAATGAACACTGAAGCTTTCTTT.

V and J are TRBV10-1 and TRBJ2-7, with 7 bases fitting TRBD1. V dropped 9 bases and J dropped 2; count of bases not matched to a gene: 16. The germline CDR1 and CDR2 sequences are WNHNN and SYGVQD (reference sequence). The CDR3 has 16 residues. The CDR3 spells CARTPGQPIITYEQYF. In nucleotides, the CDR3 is TGCGCCAGGACACCGGGACAGCCTATCATTACCTACGAGCAGTACTTC.

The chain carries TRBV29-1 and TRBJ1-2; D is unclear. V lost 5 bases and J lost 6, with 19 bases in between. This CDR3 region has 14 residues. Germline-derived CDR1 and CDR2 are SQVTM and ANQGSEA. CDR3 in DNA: TGCAGCGTTTCTTCAGGAATCAGCGCCGATGGCTACACCTTC. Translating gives CSVSSGISADGYTF.

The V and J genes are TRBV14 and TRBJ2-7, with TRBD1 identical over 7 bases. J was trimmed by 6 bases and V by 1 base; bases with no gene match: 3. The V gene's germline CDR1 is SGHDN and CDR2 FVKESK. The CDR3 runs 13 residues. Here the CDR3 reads CASSQARGLEQYF. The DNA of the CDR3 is TGTGCCAGCAGCCAAGCTAGGGGGCTCGAGCAGTACTTC.

The CDR3 DNA reads TGTGCCAGCAGCTTAGAACTAGCGGGGGGCATATACAATGAGCAGTTCTTC. Its translation: CASSLELAGGIYNEQFF. This sequence joins TRBV7-3 and TRBJ2-1, with 12 nucleotides matching TRBD2. CDR1 is SGHTA, CDR2 FQGTGA, per germline. Trimming removed 2 bases from V and 4 bases from J; junction bases left unmatched: 6. This CDR3 spans 17 amino acids.

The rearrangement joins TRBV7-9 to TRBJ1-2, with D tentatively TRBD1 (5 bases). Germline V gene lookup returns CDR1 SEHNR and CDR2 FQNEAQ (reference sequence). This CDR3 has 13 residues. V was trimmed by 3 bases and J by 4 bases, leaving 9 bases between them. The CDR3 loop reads CASSLRGGYGYTF. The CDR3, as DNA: TGTGCCAGCAGCTTGCGGGGGGGCTATGGCTACACCTTC.

CDR3 DNA sequence: TGCAGCGTTGAAGCCTCCACAGGGAGTGAAAAACTGTTTTTT. Amino acids: CSVEASTGSEKLFF. The chain recombines TRBV29-1 with TRBJ1-4; TRBD1 is a possible D gene (6 bases). This CDR3 is 14 amino acids long. Germline CDR1 reads SQVTM; CDR2 reads ANQGSEA. V lost 1 base to trimming and J lost 7 bases, with 13 bases between them. Together with reference TRBV29-1 and TRBJ1-4, the CDR3 gives the full variable domain: SAVISQKPSRDICQRGTSLTIQCQVDSQVTMMFWYRQQPGQSLTLIATANQGSEATYESGFVIDKFPISRPNLTFSTLTVSNMSPEDSSIYLCSVEASTGSEKLFFGSGTQLSVL.

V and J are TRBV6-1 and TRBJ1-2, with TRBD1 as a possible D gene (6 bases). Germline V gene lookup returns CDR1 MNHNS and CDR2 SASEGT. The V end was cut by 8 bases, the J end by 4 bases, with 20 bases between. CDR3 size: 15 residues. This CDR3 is CASLDRPKRVYGYTF. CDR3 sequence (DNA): TGTGCCAGCCTGGACAGACCTAAACGAGTCTATGGCTACACCTTC.

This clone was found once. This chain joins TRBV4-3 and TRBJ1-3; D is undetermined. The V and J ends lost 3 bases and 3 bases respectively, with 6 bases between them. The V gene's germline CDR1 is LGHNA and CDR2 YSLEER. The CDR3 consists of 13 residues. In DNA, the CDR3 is TGCGCCAGCAGCCAGGTCCTTGGAAACACCATATATTTT. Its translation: CASSQVLGNTIYF.

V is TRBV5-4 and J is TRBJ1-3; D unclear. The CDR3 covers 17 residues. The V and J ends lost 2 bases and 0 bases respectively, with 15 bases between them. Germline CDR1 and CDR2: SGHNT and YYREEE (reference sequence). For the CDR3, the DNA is TGTGCCAGCAGCTTTAGTTCCCACCGCCGCTCTGGAAACACCATATATTTT. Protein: CASSFSSHRRSGNTIYF.

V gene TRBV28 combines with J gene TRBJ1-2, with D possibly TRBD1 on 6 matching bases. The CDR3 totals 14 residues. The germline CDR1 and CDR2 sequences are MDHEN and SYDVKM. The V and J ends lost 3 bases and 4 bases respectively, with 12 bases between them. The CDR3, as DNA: TGTGCCAGCAGTTTGGGGGGCGAGGGCTATGGCTACACCTTC. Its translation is CASSLGGEGYGYTF.

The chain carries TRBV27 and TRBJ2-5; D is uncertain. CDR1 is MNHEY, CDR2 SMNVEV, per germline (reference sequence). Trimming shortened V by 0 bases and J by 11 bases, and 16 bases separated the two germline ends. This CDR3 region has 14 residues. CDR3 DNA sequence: TGTGCCAGCAGTTTATCCCTAGGACCAGTAGAGCAGTACTTC. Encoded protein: CASSLSLGPVEQYF.

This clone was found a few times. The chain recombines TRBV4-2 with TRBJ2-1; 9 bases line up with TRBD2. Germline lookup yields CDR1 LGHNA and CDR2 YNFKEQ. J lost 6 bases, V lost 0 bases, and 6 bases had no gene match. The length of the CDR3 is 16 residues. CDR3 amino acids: CASSQDSGGPSNEQFF. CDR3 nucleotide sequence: TGTGCCAGCAGCCAAGATAGCGGGGGCCCCTCCAATGAGCAGTTCTTC.

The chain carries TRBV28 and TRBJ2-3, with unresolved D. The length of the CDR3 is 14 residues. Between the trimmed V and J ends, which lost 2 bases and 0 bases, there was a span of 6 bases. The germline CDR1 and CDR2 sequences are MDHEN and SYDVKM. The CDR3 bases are TGTGCCAGCAGTTTAGAGACTAGCACAGATACGCAGTATTTT. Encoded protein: CASSLETSTDTQYF.

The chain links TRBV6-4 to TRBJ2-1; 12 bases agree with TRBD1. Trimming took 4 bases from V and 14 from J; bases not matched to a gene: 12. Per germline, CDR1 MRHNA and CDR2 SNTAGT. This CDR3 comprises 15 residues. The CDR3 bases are TGTGCCAGCAGTGTGGAACCGGGACAGGGGGCTTTGAAGTTCTTC. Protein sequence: CASSVEPGQGALKFF.

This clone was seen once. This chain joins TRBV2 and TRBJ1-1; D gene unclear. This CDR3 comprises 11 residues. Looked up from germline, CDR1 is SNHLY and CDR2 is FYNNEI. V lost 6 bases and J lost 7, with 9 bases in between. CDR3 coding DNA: TGTGCCAGCAGAGTGATGAATGAAGCTTTCTTT. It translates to CASRVMNEAFF.

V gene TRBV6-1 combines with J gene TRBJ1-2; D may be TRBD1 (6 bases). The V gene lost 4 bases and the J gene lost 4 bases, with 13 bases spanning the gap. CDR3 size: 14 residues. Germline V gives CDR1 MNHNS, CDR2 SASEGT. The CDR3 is CASSGGTPLYGYTF. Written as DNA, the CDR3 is TGTGCCAGCAGTGGCGGGACACCCCTCTATGGCTACACCTTC.

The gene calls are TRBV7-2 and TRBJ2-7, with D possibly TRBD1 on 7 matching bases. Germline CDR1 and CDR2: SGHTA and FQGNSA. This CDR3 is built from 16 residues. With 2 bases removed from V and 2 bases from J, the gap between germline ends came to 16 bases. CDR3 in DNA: TGTGCCAGCAGCTTATCAGGGGGGCGCACCCCCTACGAGCAGTACTTC. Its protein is CASSLSGGRTPYEQYF.

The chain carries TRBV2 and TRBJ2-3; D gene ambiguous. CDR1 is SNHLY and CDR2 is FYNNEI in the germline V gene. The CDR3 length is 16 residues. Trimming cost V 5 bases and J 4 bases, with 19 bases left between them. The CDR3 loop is CASSSGVGYGSDTQYF. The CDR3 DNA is TGTGCCAGCAGTAGTGGGGTGGGATATGGGTCAGATACGCAGTATTTT.

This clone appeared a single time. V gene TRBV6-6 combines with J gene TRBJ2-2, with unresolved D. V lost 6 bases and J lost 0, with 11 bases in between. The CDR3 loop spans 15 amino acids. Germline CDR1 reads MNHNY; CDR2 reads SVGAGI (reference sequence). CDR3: CASRGRYANTGELFF. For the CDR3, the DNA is TGTGCCAGCAGGGGCCGATACGCGAACACCGGGGAGCTGTTTTTT.

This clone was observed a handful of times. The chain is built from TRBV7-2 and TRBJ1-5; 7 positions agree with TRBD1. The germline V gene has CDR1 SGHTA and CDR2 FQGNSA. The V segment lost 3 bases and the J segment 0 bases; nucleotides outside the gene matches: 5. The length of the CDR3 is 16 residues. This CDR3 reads CASSLSGTVSNQPQHF. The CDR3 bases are TGTGCCAGCAGCTTGTCCGGGACAGTTAGCAATCAGCCCCAGCATTTT.

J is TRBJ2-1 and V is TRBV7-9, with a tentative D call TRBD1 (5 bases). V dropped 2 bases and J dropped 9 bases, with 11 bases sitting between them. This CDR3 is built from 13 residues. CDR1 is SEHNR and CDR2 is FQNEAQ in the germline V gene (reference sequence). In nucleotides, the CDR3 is TGTGCCAGCAGCTTATTGGGGCTGGGTGAGCAGTTCTTC. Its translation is CASSLLGLGEQFF.

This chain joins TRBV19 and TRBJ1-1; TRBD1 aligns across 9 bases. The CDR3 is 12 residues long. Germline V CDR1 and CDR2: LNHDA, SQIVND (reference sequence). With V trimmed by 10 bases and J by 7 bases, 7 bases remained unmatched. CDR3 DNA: TGTGCCACCGTGGACAGGGGAGATGAAGCTTTCTTT. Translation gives CATVDRGDEAFF.